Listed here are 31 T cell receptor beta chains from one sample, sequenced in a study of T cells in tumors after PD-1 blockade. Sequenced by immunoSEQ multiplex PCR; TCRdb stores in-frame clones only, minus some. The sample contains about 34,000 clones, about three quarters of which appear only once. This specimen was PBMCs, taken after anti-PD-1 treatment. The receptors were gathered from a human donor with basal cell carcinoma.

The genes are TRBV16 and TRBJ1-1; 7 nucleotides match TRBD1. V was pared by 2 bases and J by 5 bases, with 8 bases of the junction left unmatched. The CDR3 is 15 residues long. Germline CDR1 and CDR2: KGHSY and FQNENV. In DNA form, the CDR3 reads TGTGCCAGCAGCCAACCGACAGGGAAGGGAACTGAAGCTTTCTTT. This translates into CASSQPTGKGTEAFF.

This CDR3 is CASSLSGQGPPYTDAFF. In DNA form, the CDR3 reads TGTGCCAGCAGTTTATCGGGACAGGGGCCGCCATACACGGACGCTTTCTTT. The chain uses TRBV28 and TRBJ1-1; 10 bases are a match to TRBD1. V lost 1 base and J lost 11; bases outside the gene matches: 16. Looked up from germline, CDR1 is MDHEN and CDR2 is SYDVKM. The CDR3 is 17 amino acids. Based on the CDR3 plus reference TRBV28 and TRBJ1-1, the full variable domain is DVKVTQSSRYLVKRTGEKVFLECVQDMDHENMFWYRQDPGLGLRLIYFSYDVKMKEKGDIPEGYSVSREKKERFSLILESASTNQTSMYLCASSLSGQGPPYTDAFFGQGTRLTVV.

The CDR3 DNA is TGTGCCAGCAGCTTTACAGGGGGGTCGCGGAACACTGAAGCTTTCTTT. Its translation is CASSFTGGSRNTEAFF. This chain joins TRBV7-2 and TRBJ1-1; TRBD1 matches 8 bases. CDR3 length equals 16 residues. Germline CDR1 and CDR2: SGHTA and FQGNSA. Trimming cost V 3 bases and J 1 base; bases outside gene matches: 7.

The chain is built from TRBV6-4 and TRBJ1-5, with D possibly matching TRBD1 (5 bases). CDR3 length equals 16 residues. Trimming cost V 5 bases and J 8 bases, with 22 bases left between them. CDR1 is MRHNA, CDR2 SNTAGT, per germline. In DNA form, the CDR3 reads TGTGCCAGCAGTACTTGGTGGAGGGACCCTAGAGAGCCCCAGCATTTT. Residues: CASSTWWRDPREPQHF.

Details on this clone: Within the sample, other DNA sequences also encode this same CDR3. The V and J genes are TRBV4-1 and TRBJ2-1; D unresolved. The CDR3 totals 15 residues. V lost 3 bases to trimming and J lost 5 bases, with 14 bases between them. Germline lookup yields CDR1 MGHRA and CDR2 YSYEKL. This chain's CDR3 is CASSHPGSQDNEQFF. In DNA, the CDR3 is TGCGCCAGCAGCCATCCCGGGTCCCAAGACAATGAGCAGTTCTTC.

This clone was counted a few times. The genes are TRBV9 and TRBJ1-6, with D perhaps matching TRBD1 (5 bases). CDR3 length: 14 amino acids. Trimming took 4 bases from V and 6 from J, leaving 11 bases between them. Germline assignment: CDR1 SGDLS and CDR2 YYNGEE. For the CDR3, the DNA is TGTGCCAGCAGCAGCCGGGACGGTAATTCACCCCTCCACTTT. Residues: CASSSRDGNSPLHF.

CDR3 sequence: CASSPSAGGHIDTQYF. In nucleotides, the CDR3 is TGTGCCAGCTCACCGTCAGCGGGGGGCCACATAGATACGCAGTATTTT. The rearrangement links TRBV18 to TRBJ2-3; 9 positions agree with TRBD2. Trimming took 3 bases from V and 5 from J; bases not matched to a gene: 9. Germline V gene data show CDR1 as KGHSH and CDR2 as LQKENI. The CDR3 spans 16 residues.

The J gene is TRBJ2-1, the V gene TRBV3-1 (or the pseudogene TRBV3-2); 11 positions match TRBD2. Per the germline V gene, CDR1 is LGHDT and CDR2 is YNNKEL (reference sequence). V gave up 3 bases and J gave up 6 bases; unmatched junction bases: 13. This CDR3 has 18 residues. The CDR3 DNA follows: TGTGCCAGCAGCCAGGTCCTAGCGGGAGGTGGGCAGCGCAATGAGCAGTTCTTC. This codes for CASSQVLAGGGQRNEQFF.

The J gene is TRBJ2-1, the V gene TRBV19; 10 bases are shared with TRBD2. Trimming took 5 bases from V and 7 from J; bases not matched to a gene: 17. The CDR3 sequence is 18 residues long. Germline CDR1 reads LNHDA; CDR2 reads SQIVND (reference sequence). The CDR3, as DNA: TGTGCCAGTAGTCTCCCCGTAGGGAGCGGGGGGGCTCGGAATGAGCAGTTCTTC. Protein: CASSLPVGSGGARNEQFF. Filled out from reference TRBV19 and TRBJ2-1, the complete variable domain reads DGGITQSPKYLFRKEGQNVTLSCEQNLNHDAMYWYRQDPGQGLRLIYYSQIVNDFQKGDIAEGYSVSREKKESFPLTVTSAQKNPTAFYLCASSLPVGSGGARNEQFFGPGTRLTVL.

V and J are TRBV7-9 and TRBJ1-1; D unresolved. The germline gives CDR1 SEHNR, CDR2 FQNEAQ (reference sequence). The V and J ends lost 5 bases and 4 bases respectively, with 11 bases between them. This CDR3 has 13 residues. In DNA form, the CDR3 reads TGTGCCAGCAGCCCCCGTTGGGCCACTGAAGCTTTCTTT. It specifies CASSPRWATEAFF.

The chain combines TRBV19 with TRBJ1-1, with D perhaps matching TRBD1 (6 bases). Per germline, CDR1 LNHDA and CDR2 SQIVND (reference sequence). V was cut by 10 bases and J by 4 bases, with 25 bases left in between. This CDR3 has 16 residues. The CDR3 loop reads CATRRGVGRLGTEAFF. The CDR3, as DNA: TGTGCCACCCGGAGGGGGGTGGGCCGCCTGGGCACTGAAGCTTTCTTT.

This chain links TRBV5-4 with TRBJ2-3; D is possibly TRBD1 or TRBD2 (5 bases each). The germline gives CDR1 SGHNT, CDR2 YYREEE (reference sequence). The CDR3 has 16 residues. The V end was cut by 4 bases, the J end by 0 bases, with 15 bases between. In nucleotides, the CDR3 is TGTGCCAGCAGCGGGGACCTCGGGGCTAGCACAGATACGCAGTATTTT. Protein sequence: CASSGDLGASTDTQYF.

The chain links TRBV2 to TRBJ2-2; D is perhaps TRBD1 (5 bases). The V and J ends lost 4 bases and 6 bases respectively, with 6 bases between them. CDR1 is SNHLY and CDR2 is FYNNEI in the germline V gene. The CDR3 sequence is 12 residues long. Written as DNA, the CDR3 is TGTGCCAGCAGTGTGGGGCCCGGGGAGCTGTTTTTT. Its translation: CASSVGPGELFF.

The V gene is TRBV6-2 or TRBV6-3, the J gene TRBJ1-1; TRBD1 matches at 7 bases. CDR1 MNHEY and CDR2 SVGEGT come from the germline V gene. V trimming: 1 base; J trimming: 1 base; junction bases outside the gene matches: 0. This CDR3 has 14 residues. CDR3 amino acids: CASSYWTGNTEAFF. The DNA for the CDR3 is TGTGCCAGCAGTTACTGGACAGGGAACACTGAAGCTTTCTTT.

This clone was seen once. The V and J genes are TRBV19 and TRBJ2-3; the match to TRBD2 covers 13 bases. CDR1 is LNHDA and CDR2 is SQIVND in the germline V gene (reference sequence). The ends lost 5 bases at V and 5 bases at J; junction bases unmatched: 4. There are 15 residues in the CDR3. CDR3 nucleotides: TGTGCCAGTAGTCAGACTAGCGGGAGGAAAGATACGCAGTATTTT. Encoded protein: CASSQTSGRKDTQYF.

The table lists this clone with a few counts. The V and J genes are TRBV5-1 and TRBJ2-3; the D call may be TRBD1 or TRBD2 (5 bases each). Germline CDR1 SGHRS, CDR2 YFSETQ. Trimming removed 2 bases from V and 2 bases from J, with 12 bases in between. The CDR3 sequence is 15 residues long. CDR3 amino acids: CASSFGYGATDTQYF. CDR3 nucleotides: TGCGCCAGCAGCTTTGGGTACGGGGCCACAGATACGCAGTATTTT.

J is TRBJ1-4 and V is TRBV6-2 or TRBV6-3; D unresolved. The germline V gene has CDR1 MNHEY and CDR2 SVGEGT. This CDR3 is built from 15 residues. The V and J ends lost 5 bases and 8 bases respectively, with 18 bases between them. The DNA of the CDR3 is TGTGCCAGCAGTGCCCCAATGGCGGCTCAAGAAAAACTGTTTTTT. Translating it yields CASSAPMAAQEKLFF.

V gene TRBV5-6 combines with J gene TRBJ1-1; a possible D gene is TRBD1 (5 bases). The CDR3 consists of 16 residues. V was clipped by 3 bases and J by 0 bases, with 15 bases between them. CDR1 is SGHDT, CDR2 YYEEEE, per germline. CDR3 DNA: TGTGCCAGCAGCTACCGACAGACAACTATGAACACTGAAGCTTTCTTT. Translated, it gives CASSYRQTTMNTEAFF.

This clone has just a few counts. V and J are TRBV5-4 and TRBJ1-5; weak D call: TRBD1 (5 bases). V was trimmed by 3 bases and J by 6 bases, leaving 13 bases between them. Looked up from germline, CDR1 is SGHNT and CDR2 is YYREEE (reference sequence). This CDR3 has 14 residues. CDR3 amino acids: CASSSGGESQPQHF. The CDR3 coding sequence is TGTGCCAGCAGCTCGGGGGGAGAGAGTCAGCCCCAGCATTTT.

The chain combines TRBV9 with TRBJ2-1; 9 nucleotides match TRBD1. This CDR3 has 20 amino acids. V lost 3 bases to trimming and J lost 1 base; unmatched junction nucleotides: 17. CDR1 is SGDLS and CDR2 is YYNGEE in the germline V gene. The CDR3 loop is CASSEPKRGQGQNSYNEQFF. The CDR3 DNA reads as TGTGCCAGCAGCGAACCAAAGAGGGGACAGGGCCAAAATTCCTACAATGAGCAGTTCTTC. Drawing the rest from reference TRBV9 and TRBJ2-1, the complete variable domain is DSGVTQTPKHLITATGQRVTLRCSPRSGDLSVYWYQQSLDQGLQFLIQYYNGEERAKGNILERFSAQQFPDLHSELNLSSLELGDSALYFCASSEPKRGQGQNSYNEQFFGPGTRLTVL.

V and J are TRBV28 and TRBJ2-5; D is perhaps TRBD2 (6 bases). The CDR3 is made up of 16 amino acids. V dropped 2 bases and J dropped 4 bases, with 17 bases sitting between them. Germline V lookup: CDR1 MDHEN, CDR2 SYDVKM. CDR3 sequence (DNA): TGTGCCAGCAGTTTAGGCGAGCTTCGGGGAGGAGAGACCCAGTACTTC. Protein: CASSLGELRGGETQYF. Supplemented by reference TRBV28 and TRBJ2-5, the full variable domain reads DVKVTQSSRYLVKRTGEKVFLECVQDMDHENMFWYRQDPGLGLRLIYFSYDVKMKEKGDIPEGYSVSREKKERFSLILESASTNQTSMYLCASSLGELRGGETQYFGPGTRLLVL.

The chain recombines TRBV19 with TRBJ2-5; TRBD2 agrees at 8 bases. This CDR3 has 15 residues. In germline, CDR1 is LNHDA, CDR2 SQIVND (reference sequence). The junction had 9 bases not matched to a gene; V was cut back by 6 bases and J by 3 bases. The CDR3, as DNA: TGTGCCAGTAGCCGACGACGGGGGGGAGAAGAGACCCAGTACTTC. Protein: CASSRRRGGEETQYF.

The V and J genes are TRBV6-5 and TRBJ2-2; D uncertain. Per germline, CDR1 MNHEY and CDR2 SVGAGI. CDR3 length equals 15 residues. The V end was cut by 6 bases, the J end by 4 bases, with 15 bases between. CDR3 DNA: TGTGCCAGCAGAACCTCACCGCAGGTCACCGGGGAGCTGTTTTTT. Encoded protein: CASRTSPQVTGELFF.

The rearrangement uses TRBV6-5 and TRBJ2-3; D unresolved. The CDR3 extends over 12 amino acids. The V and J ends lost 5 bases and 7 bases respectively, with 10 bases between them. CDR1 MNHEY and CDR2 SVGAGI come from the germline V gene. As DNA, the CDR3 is TGTGCCAGCAGTACCGACGGATATACGCAGTATTTT. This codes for CASSTDGYTQYF.

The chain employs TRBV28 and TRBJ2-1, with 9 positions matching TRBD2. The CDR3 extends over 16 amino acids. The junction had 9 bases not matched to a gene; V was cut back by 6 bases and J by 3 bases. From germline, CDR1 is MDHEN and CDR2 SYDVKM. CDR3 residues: CASRGEKTSGYNEQFF. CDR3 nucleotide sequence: TGTGCCAGCAGAGGGGAAAAGACTAGCGGCTACAATGAGCAGTTCTTC.

CDR3: CASTKGGPGYGYTF. The CDR3 DNA reads TGTGCCAGCACCAAGGGGGGGCCAGGCTATGGCTACACCTTC. The chain joins TRBV6-5 to TRBJ1-2; D possibly corresponds to TRBD1 (6 bases). Trimming cost V 7 bases and J 4 bases, with 16 bases left between them. In germline, CDR1 is MNHEY, CDR2 SVGAGI. This CDR3 has 14 amino acids.

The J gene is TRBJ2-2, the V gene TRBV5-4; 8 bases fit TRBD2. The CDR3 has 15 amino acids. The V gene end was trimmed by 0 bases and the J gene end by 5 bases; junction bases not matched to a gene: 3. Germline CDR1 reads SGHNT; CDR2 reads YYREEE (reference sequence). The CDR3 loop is CASSLVLAGTGELFF. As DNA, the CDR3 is TGTGCCAGCAGCTTGGTGTTAGCGGGAACCGGGGAGCTGTTTTTT.

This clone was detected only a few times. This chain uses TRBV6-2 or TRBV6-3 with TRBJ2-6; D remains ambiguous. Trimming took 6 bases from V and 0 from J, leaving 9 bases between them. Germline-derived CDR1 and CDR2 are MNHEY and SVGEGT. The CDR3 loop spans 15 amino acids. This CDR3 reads CASSLRPSGANVLTF. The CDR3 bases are TGTGCCAGCAGCCTCCGCCCCTCTGGGGCCAACGTCCTGACTTTC.

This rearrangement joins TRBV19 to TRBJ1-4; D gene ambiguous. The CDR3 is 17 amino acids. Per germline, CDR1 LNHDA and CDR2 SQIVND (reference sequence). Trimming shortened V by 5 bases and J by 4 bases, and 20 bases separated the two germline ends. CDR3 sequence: CASSDGTGRTYNEKLFF. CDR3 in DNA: TGTGCCAGTAGTGATGGTACCGGGAGGACTTATAATGAAAAACTGTTTTTT.

CDR3 in DNA: TGTGCCAGCAGCAAGCCCGTGGAGGCCGGTGGCTACACCTTC. Translating it yields CASSKPVEAGGYTF. This chain connects TRBV11-3 to TRBJ1-2; D is undetermined. Germline-derived CDR1 and CDR2 are SGHNT and YENEEA. Trimming shortened V by 5 bases and J by 7 bases, and 17 bases separated the two germline ends. The CDR3 spans 14 residues.

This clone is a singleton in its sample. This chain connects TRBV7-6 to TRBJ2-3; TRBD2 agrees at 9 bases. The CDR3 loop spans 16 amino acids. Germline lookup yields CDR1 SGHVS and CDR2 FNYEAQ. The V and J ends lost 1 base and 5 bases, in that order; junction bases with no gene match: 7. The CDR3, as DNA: TGTGCCAGCAGCTTAGGGGCTAGCGGGACGGGAGATACGCAGTATTTT. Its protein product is CASSLGASGTGDTQYF.